This TCR beta chain was identified in a study of blood T cell repertoires in COVID-19. A few counts support this clone. Produced via immunoSEQ multiplex PCR; TCRdb's table is partial and in-frame only. The sample yields around 250,000 clones, approximately 82% seen once. The germline V gene has CDR1 MNHEY and CDR2 SVGAGI. The V end was cut by 0 bases, the J end by 9 bases, with 12 bases between. This CDR3 comprises 14 residues. The specimen sequenced was peripheral blood. The chain joins TRBV6-5 to TRBJ1-5; D remains ambiguous. The sequence came from a man aged 25 to 40 who had recovered from COVID-19. The DNA for the CDR3 is TGTGCCAGCAGTTACTCGATCGAAGCCGGGCCCCAGCATTTT. Residues: CASSYSIEAGPQHF.